This T cell receptor (beta chain) was sequenced during a study of blood T cell repertoires in COVID-19. Study summary: T cells, B-cell-depleted T cells, or PBMCs provided the cDNA or gDNA that served as material.

In the original analysis: Estimated nucleated cell counts came from reference gene primer amplification. The data were produced by immunoSEQ multiplex PCR, yet TCRdb's version contains in-frame clones alone and is incomplete. V and J calls plus clone size are reproduced from that table; the DNA served to infer D and trimming. The sample has some 200,000 clones, approximately 84% seen once. This receptor was obtained from a man in his fifties who had recovered from COVID-19. Sequenced: peripheral blood.

The CDR3, as DNA: TGTGCCAGCAGTCGGTCCTGGGGGCACACCGGGGAGCTGTTTTTT. This gives the protein CASSRSWGHTGELFF. The chain joins TRBV25-1 to TRBJ2-2; a possible D gene is TRBD1 (6 bases). The CDR3 contains 15 residues. V gave up 5 bases and J gave up 3 bases, with 13 bases separating them. The germline gives CDR1 MGHDK, CDR2 SYGVNS.